This T cell receptor beta chain was identified in a study of cytomegalovirus exposure and HLA in healthy donors. Study-wide results and limits: Per published reports, the classifier diagnosed cytomegalovirus status with high specificity and sensitivity.

The CDR3 has 14 amino acids. J gave up 3 bases and V 8 bases, and 10 bases lay outside the gene matches. Per the germline V gene, CDR1 is MNHNY and CDR2 is SVGAGI (reference sequence). With 60 Vbeta and 13 Jbeta primers, the PCR was carried out. Using immunoSEQ multiplex PCR, the repertoire was profiled, and TCRdb retains in-frame clones only, with some absent. The repertoire holds nearly 70,000 clones, with roughly 74% as singletons. In the case of this clone: Its antigen is currently unknown.

The sequencing sample was made of PBMCs. V gene TRBV6-6 combines with J gene TRBJ2-7, with 7 nucleotides matching TRBD1. This receptor was obtained from a woman in her sixties in good health and CMV-seropositive. The CDR3 sequence is CASFDRDSLYEQYF. In DNA, the CDR3 is TGTGCCAGCTTTGATAGGGACAGCCTCTACGAGCAGTACTTC.